Listed here are 18 T cell receptor beta chains from one sample, sequenced in a study of OX40 agonist ivuxolimab in advanced cancers. The protocol was immunoSEQ multiplex PCR, while the TCRdb copy is restricted to in-frame clones and leaves out a portion. The sample has 50,000 or so clones; 85% to 95% are singletons. The material was CD4+ or CD8+ T cells sorted from blood, obtained in a trial of the OX40 agonist ivuxolimab. These receptors originate from an adult with an advanced solid tumor such as melanoma, head and neck, liver or kidney cancer.

In regard to this clone: One junction end does not reproduce the germline sequence, and a read error may be involved. The chain combines TRBV20-1 with TRBJ1-2, with a tentative D call TRBD1 (5 bases). CDR3 length: 11 residues. Germline V gene lookup returns CDR1 DFQATT and CDR2 SNEGSKA (reference sequence). The CDR3: CSAHYSGGDAF. In nucleotides, the CDR3 is TGCAGTGCCCACTACTCGGGGGGGGACGCCTTC.

The V and J genes are TRBV6-6 and TRBJ2-7; 7 bases map to TRBD2. The V segment lost 6 bases and the J segment 5 bases; nucleotides outside the gene matches: 10. CDR1 is MNHNY, CDR2 SVGAGI, per germline (reference sequence). The CDR3 is 14 residues long. The CDR3 sequence is CASSWGGPGDEQYF. CDR3 DNA sequence: TGTGCCAGCAGCTGGGGGGGACCGGGCGACGAGCAGTACTTC.

This rearrangement joins TRBV27 to TRBJ1-1, with 9 positions matching TRBD1. Germline CDR1 MNHEY, CDR2 SMNVEV (reference sequence). This CDR3 region has 13 residues. Unmatched junction bases numbered 5, after V lost 0 bases and J lost 12 bases. CDR3 DNA sequence: TGTGCCAGCAGTTTATCCCGGACAGGGGCATCTTTCTTT. Amino acids: CASSLSRTGASFF.

The CDR3 nucleotides are TGTGCCAGCAGCTTAGCCTACGGGGCCTACGAGCAGTACTTC. Translating it yields CASSLAYGAYEQYF. The chain has TRBV11-3 and TRBJ2-7, with D perhaps TRBD2 (5 bases). This CDR3 region has 14 residues. Germline V gene sequence: CDR1 SGHNT, CDR2 YENEEA. Trimming took off 1 base at V and 2 bases at J, with 9 bases between the two ends.

The chain employs TRBV6-5 and TRBJ1-1; the D gene is possibly TRBD1 (5 bases). CDR1 is MNHEY, CDR2 SVGAGI, per germline. This CDR3 comprises 14 residues. V was trimmed by 2 bases and J by 5 bases, leaving 12 bases between them. CDR3 DNA: TGTGCCAGCAGTTACCTCGACGCAGGGACTGAAGCTTTCTTT. Translation: CASSYLDAGTEAFF.

V usage is TRBV19 and J usage is TRBJ1-2; D is perhaps TRBD1 (5 bases). Germline V lookup: CDR1 LNHDA, CDR2 SQIVND (reference sequence). V lost 5 bases and J 8 bases, leaving 18 bases between the germline ends. This CDR3 has 14 amino acids. CDR3 nucleotides: TGTGCCAGTAGTGTTGGGACGCTCCAGGGCGGCTACACCTTC. Its protein product is CASSVGTLQGGYTF.

This clone was picked up one time. The V call is TRBV2, the J call TRBJ2-1; 9 bases are a match to TRBD1. Trimming removed 6 bases from V and 1 base from J; junction bases left unmatched: 4. Looked up from germline, CDR1 is SNHLY and CDR2 is FYNNEI. The CDR3 has 15 amino acids. The CDR3 here is CASRKGTGSYNEQFF. The CDR3 bases are TGTGCCAGCAGGAAAGGGACAGGGTCCTACAATGAGCAGTTCTTC.

V gene TRBV27 combines with J gene TRBJ2-7; TRBD2 matches at 9 bases. Germline V CDR1 and CDR2: MNHEY, SMNVEV (reference sequence). This CDR3 is built from 14 residues. J lost 5 bases, V lost 6 bases, and 8 bases had no gene match. This chain's CDR3 is CASSFSGRGDEQYF. Here the CDR3 DNA reads TGTGCCAGCAGCTTTAGCGGGAGAGGAGACGAGCAGTACTTC.

Only one count was recorded for this clone. CDR3 nucleotide sequence: TGTGCCAGCAGTGAAGGGCCAGGGCGAAGCACAGATACGCAGTATTTT. Translated: CASSEGPGRSTDTQYF. The chain uses TRBV2 and TRBJ2-3, with TRBD1 as a possible D gene (5 bases). Deletions cut 1 base from V and 0 bases from J, with 11 bases between. The CDR3 totals 16 residues. Germline assignment: CDR1 SNHLY and CDR2 FYNNEI.

This clone came up once. The chain recombines TRBV9 with TRBJ1-3, with 9 bases that match TRBD1. CDR3 length equals 16 residues. Germline V gene lookup returns CDR1 SGDLS and CDR2 YYNGEE. J was trimmed by 0 bases and V by 3 bases; bases with no gene match: 4. The CDR3: CASSETTGGSGNTIYF. DNA of the CDR3: TGTGCCAGCAGCGAGACGACAGGGGGCTCTGGAAACACCATATATTTT.

This chain links TRBV11-3 with TRBJ2-7; 7 nucleotides agree with TRBD1. CDR1 and CDR2 (germline): SGHNT, YENEEA. V lost 4 bases, J lost 3 bases, and 6 bases stayed unmatched. The CDR3 has 14 amino acids. The CDR3 reads CASSSSDRVYEQYF. In nucleotides, the CDR3 is TGTGCCAGCAGCTCCTCTGACAGGGTCTACGAGCAGTACTTC.

The V gene is TRBV30, the J gene TRBJ2-7, with 8 bases that match TRBD1. The V and J ends lost 2 bases and 3 bases, in that order; junction bases with no gene match: 6. The CDR3 consists of 14 residues. The germline gives CDR1 GTSNPN, CDR2 SVGIG (reference sequence). The CDR3 sequence is CAWSRGRGRYEQYF. As DNA, the CDR3 is TGTGCCTGGAGTCGCGGCAGGGGGCGCTACGAGCAGTACTTC.

The chain carries TRBV27 and TRBJ1-5, with TRBD1 as a possible D gene (6 bases). Germline CDR1 reads MNHEY; CDR2 reads SMNVEV (reference sequence). The V end lost 3 bases, the J end lost 7 bases, and 16 bases lay between the germline ends. The CDR3 consists of 15 residues. The CDR3 nucleotides read TGTGCCAGCAGTTTGGGGGGAGGGGGTAGGCAGCCCCAGCATTTT. Its protein is CASSLGGGGRQPQHF.

The CDR3 loop reads CASRQLRGGGETQYF. As DNA, the CDR3 is TGTGCCAGCAGGCAACTCAGGGGGGGAGGTGAGACCCAGTACTTC. The chain joins TRBV6-6 to TRBJ2-5; D may correspond to TRBD1 or TRBD2 (7 bases each). This CDR3 region has 15 residues. Per the germline V gene, CDR1 is MNHNY and CDR2 is SVGAGI (reference sequence). The germline V and J ends were trimmed by 6 bases and 5 bases, with 19 bases remaining between them.

The V gene is TRBV9, the J gene TRBJ2-7; TRBD2 matches 10 bases. V shed 2 bases and J 4 bases; nucleotides not matched to a gene: 3. The CDR3 spans 14 residues. CDR1 is SGDLS, CDR2 YYNGEE, per germline. CDR3: CASSVGTSVYEQYF. The CDR3 bases are TGTGCCAGCAGCGTCGGGACTAGCGTTTACGAGCAGTACTTC. The variable domain in full, completed from reference TRBV9 and TRBJ2-7, reads DSGVTQTPKHLITATGQRVTLRCSPRSGDLSVYWYQQSLDQGLQFLIQYYNGEERAKGNILERFSAQQFPDLHSELNLSSLELGDSALYFCASSVGTSVYEQYFGPGTRLTVT.

CDR3 bases: TGTGCCAGCAGCTTAAGACGATTCCAACTTCAAGAGACCCAGTACTTC. Its translation is CASSLRRFQLQETQYF. This chain connects TRBV7-9 to TRBJ2-5; D is undetermined. The CDR3 has 16 residues. V was clipped by 2 bases and J by 2 bases, with 15 bases between them. Germline V CDR1 and CDR2: SEHNR, FQNEAQ (reference sequence).

The chain carries TRBV15 and TRBJ1-5; no definite D call. V lost 0 bases and J 6 bases, leaving 6 bases between the germline ends. Germline CDR1 LNHNV, CDR2 YYDKDF (reference sequence). The CDR3 has 13 amino acids. CDR3 amino acids: CATSRDSAQPQHF. CDR3 nucleotides: TGTGCCACCAGCAGAGATTCGGCTCAGCCCCAGCATTTT.

CDR3 DNA: TGTGCCAGCAGCTACCCCGGGACAGGGGGCGCAGGCGCTGGCTACACCTTC. Translation gives CASSYPGTGGAGAGYTF. V and J are TRBV7-2 and TRBJ1-2; 12 positions agree with TRBD1. The V and J ends lost 4 bases and 7 bases, in that order; junction bases with no gene match: 13. Per the germline V gene, CDR1 is SGHTA and CDR2 is FQGNSA. The CDR3 has 17 residues.